This entry is about one T cell receptor beta chain. The antigen is undetermined. Study-wide findings and caveats: Tumor memory CD4+ T cell TCR gene usage was found to cluster with blood and lymph node memory CD4+ cells and with lymph node naive CD4+ cells. Tumor Tregs overlapped most with tumor, then blood, naive CD4+ cells.

Between the trimmed V and J ends, which lost 0 bases and 2 bases, there was a span of 10 bases. The CDR3 length is 15 residues. Adaptor-ligated barcode primers were used to amplify TRBV12-4/TRBJ1-2 clonotypes. TCRdb recomputed calls from the multiplex PCR reads with MiXCR, one row per CDR3 protein. The profile covers about 550 distinct CDR3 sequences, with about 25% appearing a single time and approximately 20% taken by the ten largest. Sequencing was performed on naive CD4+ T cells sorted from blood. Sample subset: naive CD4+ T cells, CD4+CD45RA+CD25-. This chain connects TRBV12-3 or TRBV12-4 to TRBJ1-2, with D possibly TRBD1 on 5 matching bases. The TCR was taken from a female donor with breast cancer. In DNA form, the CDR3 reads TGTGCCAGCAGTTTAGCGGGACGGCGAAACTATGGCTACACCTTC. It codes for CASSLAGRRNYGYTF.